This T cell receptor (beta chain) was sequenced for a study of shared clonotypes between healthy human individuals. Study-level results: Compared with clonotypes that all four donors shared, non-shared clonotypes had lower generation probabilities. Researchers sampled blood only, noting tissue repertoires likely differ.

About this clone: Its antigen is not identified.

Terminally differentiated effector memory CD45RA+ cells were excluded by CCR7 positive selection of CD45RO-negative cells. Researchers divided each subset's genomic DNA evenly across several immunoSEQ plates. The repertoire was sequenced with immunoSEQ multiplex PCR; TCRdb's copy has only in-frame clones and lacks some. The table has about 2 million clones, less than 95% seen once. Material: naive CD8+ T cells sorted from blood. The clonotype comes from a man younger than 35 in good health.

As DNA, the CDR3 is TGCGCCAGCAGCCGGGAGATGGGCACTGAAGCTTTCTTT. It specifies CASSREMGTEAFF. The chain carries TRBV4-1 and TRBJ1-1, with unresolved D. Trimming removed 4 bases from V and 4 bases from J, with 10 bases in between. The CDR3 is made up of 13 amino acids. Germline loops: CDR1 MGHRA, CDR2 YSYEKL.